The source of this TCR beta chain is a study of blood T cell repertoires in COVID-19. Study in general: Collection of acute and convalescent COVID-19 samples took place in the United States, Italy and Spain. The cDNA or gDNA used as material had been derived from T cells, B-cell-depleted T cells, or PBMCs.

The V gene lost 6 bases and the J gene lost 2 bases, with 16 bases spanning the gap. The CDR3 is 15 amino acids. Germline lookup yields CDR1 SGHTA and CDR2 FQGNSA. Per the authors' pipeline: Amplification of reference gene primers was used by the study to estimate nucleated cell counts. The repertoire was sequenced with immunoSEQ multiplex PCR; TCRdb's copy has only in-frame clones and lacks some. V and J calls and clone size are given by that table; D and trimming were obtained from the DNA. Of approximately 200,000 clones listed, approximately 80% are singletons. Seattle patients were enrolled while actively infected and followed longitudinally.

The sequenced sample was peripheral blood. J is TRBJ1-2 and V is TRBV7-2; TRBD1 might be the D (5 bases). The TCR was taken from a woman at least 80 years old with COVID-19, enrolled during active disease. This chain's CDR3 is CASRWAGIDNYGYTF. The CDR3, as DNA: TGTGCCAGCAGGTGGGCAGGGATTGACAACTATGGCTACACCTTC. Full variable domain (missing parts from reference TRBV7-2 and TRBJ1-2): GAGVSQSPSNKVTEKGKDVELRCDPISGHTALYWYRQSLGQGLEFLIYFQGNSAPDKSGLPSDRFSAERTGGSVSTLTIQRTQQEDSAVYLCASRWAGIDNYGYTFGSGTRLTVV.